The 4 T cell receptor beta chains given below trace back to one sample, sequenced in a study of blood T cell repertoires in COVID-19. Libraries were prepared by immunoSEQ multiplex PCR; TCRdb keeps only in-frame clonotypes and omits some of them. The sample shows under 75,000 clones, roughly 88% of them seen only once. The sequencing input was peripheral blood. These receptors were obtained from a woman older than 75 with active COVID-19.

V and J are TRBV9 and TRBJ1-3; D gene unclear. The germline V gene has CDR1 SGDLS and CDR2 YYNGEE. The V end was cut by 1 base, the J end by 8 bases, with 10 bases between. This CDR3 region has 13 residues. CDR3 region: CASSVLLRDTIYF. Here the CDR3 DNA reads TGTGCCAGCAGCGTACTCCTACGGGACACCATATATTTT.

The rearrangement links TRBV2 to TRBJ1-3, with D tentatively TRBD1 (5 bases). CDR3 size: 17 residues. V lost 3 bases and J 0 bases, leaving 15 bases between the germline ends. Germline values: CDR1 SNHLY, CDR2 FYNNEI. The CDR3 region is CASSDAGYTSSGNTIYF. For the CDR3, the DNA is TGTGCCAGCAGTGATGCAGGGTACACGAGCTCTGGAAACACCATATATTTT.

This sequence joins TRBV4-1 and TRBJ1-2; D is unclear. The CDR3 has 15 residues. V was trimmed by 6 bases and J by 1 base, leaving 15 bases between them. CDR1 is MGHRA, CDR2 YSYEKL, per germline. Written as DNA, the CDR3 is TGCGCCAGCAGTCCAAGCGCCTCAAGTAACTATGGCTACACCTTC. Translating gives CASSPSASSNYGYTF.

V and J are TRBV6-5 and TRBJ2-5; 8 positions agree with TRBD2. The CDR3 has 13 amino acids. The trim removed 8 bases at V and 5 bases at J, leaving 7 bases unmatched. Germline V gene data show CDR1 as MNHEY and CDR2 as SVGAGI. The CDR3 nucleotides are TGTGCCAGCCAGCGGGGGTTTGGGGAGACCCAGTACTTC. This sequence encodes CASQRGFGETQYF.